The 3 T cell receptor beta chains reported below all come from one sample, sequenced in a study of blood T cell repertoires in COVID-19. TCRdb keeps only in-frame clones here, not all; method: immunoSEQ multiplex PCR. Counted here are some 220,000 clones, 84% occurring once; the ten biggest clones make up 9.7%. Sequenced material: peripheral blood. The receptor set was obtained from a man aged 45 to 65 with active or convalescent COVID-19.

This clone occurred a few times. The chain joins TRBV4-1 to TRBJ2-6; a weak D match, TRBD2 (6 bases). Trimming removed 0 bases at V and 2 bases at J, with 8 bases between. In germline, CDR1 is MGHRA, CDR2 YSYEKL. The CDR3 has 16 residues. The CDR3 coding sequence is TGCGCCAGCAGCCAAGATTGGGGGGCTGGGGCCAACGTCCTGACTTTC. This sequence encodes CASSQDWGAGANVLTF.

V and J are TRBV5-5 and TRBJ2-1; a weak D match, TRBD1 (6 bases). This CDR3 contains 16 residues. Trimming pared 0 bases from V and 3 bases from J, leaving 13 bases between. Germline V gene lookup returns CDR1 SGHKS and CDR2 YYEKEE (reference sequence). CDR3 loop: CASSLVPGQNYNEQFF. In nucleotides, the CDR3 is TGTGCCAGCAGCTTGGTGCCGGGACAAAACTACAATGAGCAGTTCTTC. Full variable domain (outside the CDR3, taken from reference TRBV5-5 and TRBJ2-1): DAGVTQSPTHLIKTRGQQVTLRCSPISGHKSVSWYQQVLGQGPQFIFQYYEKEERGRGNFPDRFSARQFPNYSSELNVNALLLGDSALYLCASSLVPGQNYNEQFFGPGTRLTVL.

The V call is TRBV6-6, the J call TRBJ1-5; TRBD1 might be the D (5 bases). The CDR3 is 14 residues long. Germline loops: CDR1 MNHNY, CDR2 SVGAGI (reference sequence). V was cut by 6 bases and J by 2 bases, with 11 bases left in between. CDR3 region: CASSQQGGNQPQHF. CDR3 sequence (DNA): TGTGCCAGCAGCCAACAAGGGGGCAATCAGCCCCAGCATTTT.